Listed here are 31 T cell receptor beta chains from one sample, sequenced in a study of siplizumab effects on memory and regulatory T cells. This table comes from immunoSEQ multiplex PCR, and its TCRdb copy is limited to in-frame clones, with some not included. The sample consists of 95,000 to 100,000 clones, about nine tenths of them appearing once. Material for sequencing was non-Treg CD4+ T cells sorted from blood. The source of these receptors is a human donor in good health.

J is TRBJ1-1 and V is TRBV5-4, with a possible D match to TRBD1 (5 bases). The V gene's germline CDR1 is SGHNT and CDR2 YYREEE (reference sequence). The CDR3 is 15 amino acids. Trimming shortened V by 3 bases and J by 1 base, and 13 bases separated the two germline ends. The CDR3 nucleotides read TGTGCCAGCAGCTCGCCCCAGGGACCGAACACTGAAGCTTTCTTT. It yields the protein CASSSPQGPNTEAFF.

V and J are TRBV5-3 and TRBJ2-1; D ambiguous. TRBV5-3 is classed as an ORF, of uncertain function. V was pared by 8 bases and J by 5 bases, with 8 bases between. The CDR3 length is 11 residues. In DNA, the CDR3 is TGTGCCAGGAGCCTGGACAATGAGCAGTTCTTC. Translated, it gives CARSLDNEQFF.

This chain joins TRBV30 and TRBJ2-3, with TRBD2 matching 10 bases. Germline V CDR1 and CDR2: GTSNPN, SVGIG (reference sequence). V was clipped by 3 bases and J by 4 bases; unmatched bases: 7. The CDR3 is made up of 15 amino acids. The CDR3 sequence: CAWRSGTSAADTQYF. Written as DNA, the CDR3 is TGTGCCTGGAGGTCCGGGACTAGCGCGGCAGATACGCAGTATTTT.

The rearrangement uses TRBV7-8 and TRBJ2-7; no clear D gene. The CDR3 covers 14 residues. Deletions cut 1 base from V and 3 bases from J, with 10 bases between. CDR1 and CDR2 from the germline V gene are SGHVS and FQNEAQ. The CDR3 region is CASSLGLSNYEQYF. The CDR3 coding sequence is TGTGCCAGCAGCTTAGGTTTGAGTAACTACGAGCAGTACTTC.

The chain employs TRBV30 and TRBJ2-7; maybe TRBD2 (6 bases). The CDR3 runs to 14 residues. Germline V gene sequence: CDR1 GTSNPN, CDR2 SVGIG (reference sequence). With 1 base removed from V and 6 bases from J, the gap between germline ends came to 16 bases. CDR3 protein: CAWSGSGVSGEQYF. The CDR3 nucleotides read TGTGCCTGGAGTGGTTCGGGAGTCTCTGGCGAGCAGTACTTC.

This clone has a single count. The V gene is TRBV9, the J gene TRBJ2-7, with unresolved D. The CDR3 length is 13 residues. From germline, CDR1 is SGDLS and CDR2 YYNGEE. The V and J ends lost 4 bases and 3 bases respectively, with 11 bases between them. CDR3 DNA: TGTGCCAGCAGCCCGAATGGCCACTACGAGCAGTACTTC. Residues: CASSPNGHYEQYF.

As DNA, the CDR3 is TGTGCCAGCAGTTTTCAGGGAGGGAACACTGAAGCTTTCTTT. Its protein is CASSFQGGNTEAFF. The genes are TRBV6-6 and TRBJ1-1; the D gene is possibly TRBD1 (5 bases). The CDR3 contains 14 residues. Germline CDR1 reads MNHNY; CDR2 reads SVGAGI (reference sequence). The ends were cut back, 4 bases at V and 1 base at J, with 10 bases in the middle.

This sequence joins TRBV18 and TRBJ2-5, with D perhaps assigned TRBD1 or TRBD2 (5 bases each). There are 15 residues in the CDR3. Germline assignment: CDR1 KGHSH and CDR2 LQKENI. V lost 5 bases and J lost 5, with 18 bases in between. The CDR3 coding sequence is TGTGCCAGCTCAACCACCCTCGTTGAGGGGGAGACCCAGTACTTC. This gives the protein CASSTTLVEGETQYF. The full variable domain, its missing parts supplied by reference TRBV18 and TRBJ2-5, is NAGVMQNPRHLVRRRGQEARLRCSPMKGHSHVYWYRQLPEEGLKFMVYLQKENIIDESGMPKERFSAEFPKEGPSILRIQQVVRGDSAAYFCASSTTLVEGETQYFGPGTRLLVL.

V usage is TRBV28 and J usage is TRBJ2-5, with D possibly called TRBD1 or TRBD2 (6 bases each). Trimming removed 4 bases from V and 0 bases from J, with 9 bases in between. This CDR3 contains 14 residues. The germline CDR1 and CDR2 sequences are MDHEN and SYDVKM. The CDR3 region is CASSSGGHQETQYF. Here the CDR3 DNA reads TGTGCCAGCAGTTCCGGGGGCCACCAAGAGACCCAGTACTTC.

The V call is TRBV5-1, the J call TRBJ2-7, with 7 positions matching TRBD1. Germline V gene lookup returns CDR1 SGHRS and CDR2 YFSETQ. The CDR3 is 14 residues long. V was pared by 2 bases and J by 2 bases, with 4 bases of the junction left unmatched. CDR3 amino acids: CASSFDRDTYEQYF. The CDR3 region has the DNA TGCGCCAGCAGCTTCGACAGGGACACCTACGAGCAGTACTTC. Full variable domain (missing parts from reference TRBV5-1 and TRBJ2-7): KAGVTQTPRYLIKTRGQQVTLSCSPISGHRSVSWYQQTPGQGLQFLFEYFSETQRNKGNFPGRFSGRQFSNSRSEMNVSTLELGDSALYLCASSFDRDTYEQYFGPGTRLTVT.

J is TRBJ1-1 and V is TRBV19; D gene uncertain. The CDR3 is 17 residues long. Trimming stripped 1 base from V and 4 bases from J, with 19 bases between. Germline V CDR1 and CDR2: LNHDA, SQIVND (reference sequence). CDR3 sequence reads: CASSIAPRRSRPTEAFF. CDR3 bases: TGTGCCAGTAGTATAGCCCCGAGGCGATCGCGCCCCACTGAAGCTTTCTTT.

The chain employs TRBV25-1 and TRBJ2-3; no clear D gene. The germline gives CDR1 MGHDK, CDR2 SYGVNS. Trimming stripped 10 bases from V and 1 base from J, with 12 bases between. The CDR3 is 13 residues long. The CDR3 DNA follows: TGTGCCACTACGAGCTGGCGCACAGATACGCAGTATTTT. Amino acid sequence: CATTSWRTDTQYF. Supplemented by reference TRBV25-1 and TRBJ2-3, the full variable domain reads EADIYQTPRYLVIGTGKKITLECSQTMGHDKMYWYQQDPGMELHLIHYSYGVNSTEKGDLSSESTVSRIRTEHFPLTLESARPSHTSQYLCATTSWRTDTQYFGPGTRLTVL.

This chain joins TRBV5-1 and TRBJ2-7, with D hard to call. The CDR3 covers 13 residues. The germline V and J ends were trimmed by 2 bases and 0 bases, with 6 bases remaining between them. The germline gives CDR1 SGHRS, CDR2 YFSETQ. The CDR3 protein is CASSFSNSYEQYF. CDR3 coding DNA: TGCGCCAGCAGCTTTTCGAACTCCTACGAGCAGTACTTC.

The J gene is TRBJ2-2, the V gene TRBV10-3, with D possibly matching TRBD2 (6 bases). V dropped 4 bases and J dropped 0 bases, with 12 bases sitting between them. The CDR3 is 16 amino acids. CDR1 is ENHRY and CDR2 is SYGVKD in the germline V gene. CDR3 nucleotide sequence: TGTGCCATCAGTGGCGGGGACTTCACGAACACCGGGGAGCTGTTTTTT. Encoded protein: CAISGGDFTNTGELFF.

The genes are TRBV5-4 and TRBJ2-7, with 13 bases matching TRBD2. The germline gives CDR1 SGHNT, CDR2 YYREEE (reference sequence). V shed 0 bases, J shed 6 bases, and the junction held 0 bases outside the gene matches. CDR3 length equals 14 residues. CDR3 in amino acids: CASSLGLAGGEQYF. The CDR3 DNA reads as TGTGCCAGCAGCTTGGGACTAGCGGGAGGCGAGCAGTACTTC.

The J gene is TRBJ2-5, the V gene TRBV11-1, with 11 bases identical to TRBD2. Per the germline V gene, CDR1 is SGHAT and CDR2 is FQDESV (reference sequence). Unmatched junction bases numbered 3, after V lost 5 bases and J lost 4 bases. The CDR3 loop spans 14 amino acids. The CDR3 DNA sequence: TGTGCCAGCAGCCCTCTAGCGGGAGGAGAGACCCAGTACTTC. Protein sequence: CASSPLAGGETQYF.

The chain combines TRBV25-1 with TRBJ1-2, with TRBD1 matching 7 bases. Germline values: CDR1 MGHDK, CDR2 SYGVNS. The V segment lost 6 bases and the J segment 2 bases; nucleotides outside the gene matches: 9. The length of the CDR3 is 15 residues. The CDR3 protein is CASSPGTVLNYGYTF. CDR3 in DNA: TGTGCCAGCAGCCCTGGGACAGTTTTAAACTATGGCTACACCTTC.

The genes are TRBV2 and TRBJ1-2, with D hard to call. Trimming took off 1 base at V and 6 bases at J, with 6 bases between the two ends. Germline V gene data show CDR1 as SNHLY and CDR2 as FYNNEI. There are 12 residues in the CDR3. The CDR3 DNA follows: TGTGCCAGCAGTGAAGGAGAGCATGGCTACACCTTC. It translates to CASSEGEHGYTF.

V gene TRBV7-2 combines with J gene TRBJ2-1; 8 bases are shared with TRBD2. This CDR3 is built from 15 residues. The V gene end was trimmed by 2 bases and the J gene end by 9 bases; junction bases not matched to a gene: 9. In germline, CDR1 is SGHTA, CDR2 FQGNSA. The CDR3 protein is CASSLTGGPQVEQFF. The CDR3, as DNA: TGTGCCAGCAGCTTAACGGGAGGGCCGCAAGTTGAGCAGTTCTTC. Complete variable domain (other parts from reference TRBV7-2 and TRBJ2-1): GAGVSQSPSNKVTEKGKDVELRCDPISGHTALYWYRQSLGQGLEFLIYFQGNSAPDKSGLPSDRFSAERTGGSVSTLTIQRTQQEDSAVYLCASSLTGGPQVEQFFGPGTRLTVL.

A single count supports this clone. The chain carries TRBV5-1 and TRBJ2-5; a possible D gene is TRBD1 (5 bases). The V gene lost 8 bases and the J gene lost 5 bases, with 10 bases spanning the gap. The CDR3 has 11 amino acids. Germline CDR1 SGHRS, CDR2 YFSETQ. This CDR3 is CASAYRETQYF. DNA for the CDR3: TGCGCCAGTGCTTACAGGGAGACCCAGTACTTC.

The CDR3 bases are TGTGCCACCAGCAGAGGGTCCCGGGGGCTCACAGATACGCAGTATTTT. This gives the protein CATSRGSRGLTDTQYF. The rearrangement joins TRBV15 to TRBJ2-3; the D gene could be TRBD1 or TRBD2 (6 bases each). The V end was cut by 1 base, the J end by 2 bases, with 13 bases between. The CDR3 sequence is 16 residues long. CDR1 is LNHNV, CDR2 YYDKDF, per germline (reference sequence). The full variable domain, completed using reference TRBV15 and TRBJ2-3, is DAMVIQNPRYQVTQFGKPVTLSCSQTLNHNVMYWYQQKSSQAPKLLFHYYDKDFNNEADTPDNFQSRRPNTSFCFLDIRSPGLGDTAMYLCATSRGSRGLTDTQYFGPGTRLTVL.

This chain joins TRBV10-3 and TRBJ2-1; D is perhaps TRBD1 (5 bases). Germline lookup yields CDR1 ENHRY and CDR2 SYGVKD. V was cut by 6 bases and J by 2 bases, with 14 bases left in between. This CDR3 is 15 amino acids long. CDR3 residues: CAIRSPDKTYNEQFF. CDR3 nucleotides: TGTGCCATCAGGAGTCCGGACAAGACCTACAATGAGCAGTTCTTC.

CDR3 region: CASSPGGAMDGYTF. Here the CDR3 DNA reads TGTGCCAGCAGTCCCGGGGGCGCGATGGATGGCTACACCTTC. The chain carries TRBV28 and TRBJ1-2; weak D call: TRBD1 (6 bases). Trimming took off 5 bases at V and 6 bases at J, with 16 bases between the two ends. The CDR3 is 14 residues long. Germline CDR1 and CDR2: MDHEN and SYDVKM.

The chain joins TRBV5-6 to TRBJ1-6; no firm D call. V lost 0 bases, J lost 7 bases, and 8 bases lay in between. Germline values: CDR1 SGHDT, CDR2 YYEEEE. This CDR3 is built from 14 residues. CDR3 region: CASSLVVPNSPLHF. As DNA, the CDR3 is TGTGCCAGCAGCTTGGTGGTGCCGAATTCACCCCTCCACTTT. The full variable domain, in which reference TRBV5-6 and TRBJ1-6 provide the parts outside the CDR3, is DAGVTQSPTHLIKTRGQQVTLRCSPKSGHDTVSWYQQALGQGPQFIFQYYEEEERQRGNFPDRFSGHQFPNYSSELNVNALLLGDSALYLCASSLVVPNSPLHFGNGTRLTVT.

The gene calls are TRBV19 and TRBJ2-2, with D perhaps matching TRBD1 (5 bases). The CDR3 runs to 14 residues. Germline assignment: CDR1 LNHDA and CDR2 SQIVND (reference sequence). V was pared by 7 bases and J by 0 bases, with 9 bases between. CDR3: CASIPGSNTGELFF. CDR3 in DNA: TGTGCCAGTATACCAGGGTCGAACACCGGGGAGCTGTTTTTT.

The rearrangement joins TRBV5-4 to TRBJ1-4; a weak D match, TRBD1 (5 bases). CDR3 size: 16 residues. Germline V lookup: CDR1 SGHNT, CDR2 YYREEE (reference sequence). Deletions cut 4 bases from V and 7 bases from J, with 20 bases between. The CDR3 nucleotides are TGTGCCAGCAGCCCCTCTCTTGGGGCGCTGAGTGAAAAACTGTTTTTT. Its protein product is CASSPSLGALSEKLFF.

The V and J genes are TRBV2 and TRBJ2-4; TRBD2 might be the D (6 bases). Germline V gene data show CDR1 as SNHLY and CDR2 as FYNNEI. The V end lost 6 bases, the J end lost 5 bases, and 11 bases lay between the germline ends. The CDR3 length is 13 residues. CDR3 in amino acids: CASRLTRENIQYF. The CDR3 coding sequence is TGTGCCAGCAGATTGACTAGGGAAAACATTCAGTACTTC. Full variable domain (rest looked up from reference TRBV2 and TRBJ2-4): EPEVTQTPSHQVTQMGQEVILRCVPISNHLYFYWYRQILGQKVEFLVSFYNNEISEKSEIFDDQFSVERPDGSNFTLKIRSTKLEDSAMYFCASRLTRENIQYFGAGTRLSVL.

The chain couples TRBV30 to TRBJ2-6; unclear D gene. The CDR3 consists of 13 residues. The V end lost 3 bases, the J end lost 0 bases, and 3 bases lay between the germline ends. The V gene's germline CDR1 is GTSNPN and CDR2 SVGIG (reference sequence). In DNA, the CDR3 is TGTGCCTGGAGGAGCTCTGGGGCCAACGTCCTGACTTTC. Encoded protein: CAWRSSGANVLTF.

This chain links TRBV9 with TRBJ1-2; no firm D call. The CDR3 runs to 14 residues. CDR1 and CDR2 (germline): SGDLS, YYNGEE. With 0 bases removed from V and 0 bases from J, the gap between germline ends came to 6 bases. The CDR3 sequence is CASSVAFSNYGYTF. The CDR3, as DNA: TGTGCCAGCAGCGTAGCTTTCTCTAACTATGGCTACACCTTC.

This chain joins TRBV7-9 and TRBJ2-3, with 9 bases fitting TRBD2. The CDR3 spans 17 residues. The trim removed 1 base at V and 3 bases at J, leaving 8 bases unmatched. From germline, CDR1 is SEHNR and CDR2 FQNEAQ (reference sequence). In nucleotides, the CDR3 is TGTGCCAGCAGCTTAGGCCGGGCTACTAGCGGGACAGATACGCAGTATTTT. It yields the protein CASSLGRATSGTDTQYF.

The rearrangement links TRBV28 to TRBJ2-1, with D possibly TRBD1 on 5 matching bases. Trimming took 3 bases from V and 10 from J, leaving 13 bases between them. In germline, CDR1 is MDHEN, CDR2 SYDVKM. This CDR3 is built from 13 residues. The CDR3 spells CASSLRLTDEQFF. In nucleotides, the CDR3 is TGTGCCAGCAGTTTGCGCCTGACAGACGAGCAGTTCTTC. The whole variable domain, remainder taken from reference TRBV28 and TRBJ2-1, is DVKVTQSSRYLVKRTGEKVFLECVQDMDHENMFWYRQDPGLGLRLIYFSYDVKMKEKGDIPEGYSVSREKKERFSLILESASTNQTSMYLCASSLRLTDEQFFGPGTRLTVL.